This T cell receptor beta chain was profiled in a study of blood T cell repertoires in COVID-19. CDR3 size: 14 residues. V dropped 8 bases and J dropped 2 bases, with 14 bases sitting between them. Germline V gene data show CDR1 as MNHEY and CDR2 as SVGAGI. Across under 25 US areas, participants ranged in age from 18 to 89 years. Participants reported their clinical history, and cohort assignment relied on those reports. Cohort 3 donors were reported recovered after two negative PCRs, clearance, or symptom resolution. Assay: immunoSEQ multiplex PCR; the TCRdb copy retains only in-frame clones and omits some. The data show 300,000 to 400,000 clones, with more than 75% seen just once and 0.9% to 1.5% held by the top ten.

The specimen was PBMCs or T cells enriched from blood (not recorded which). The sequence derives from a woman between 18 and 30 years old who had recovered from COVID-19. The gene calls are TRBV6-5 and TRBJ2-3; unclear D gene. CDR3: CASWSQGFTDTQYF. For the CDR3, the DNA is TGTGCCAGCTGGAGTCAAGGATTCACAGATACGCAGTATTTT.